This T cell receptor beta chain was documented in a study of OX40 agonist ivuxolimab in advanced cancers. Findings and limits, study-wide: Those patients achieving a partial response at 0.1-3.0 mg/kg showed among the lowest clonal expansion. CD8+ T cells showed, on average, more clonal expansion than CD4+ cells. At 0.1 to 3.0 mg/kg and by week 6, CD4+ and CD8+ T cells in the blood had expanded clonally.

CDR1 is SNHLY and CDR2 is FYNNEI in the germline V gene. V lost 10 bases, J lost 0 bases, and 9 bases lay in between. The CDR3 extends over 12 amino acids. To note about this clone: The antigen is unknown.

Patients with a history of autoimmune disease or on systemic immunosuppression were excluded. Method: immunoSEQ multiplex PCR; TCRdb's copy keeps in-frame clones and lacks some. This sample has 50,000 or so clones, with approximately 89% found just once. V usage is TRBV2 and J usage is TRBJ1-1, with D unresolved. This TCR was sampled from an adult with an advanced solid tumor such as melanoma, head and neck, liver or kidney cancer. Specimen: CD4+ or CD8+ T cells sorted from blood, collected in a trial of the OX40 agonist ivuxolimab. DNA for the CDR3: TGTGCCAAAAGAGTTCTGAACACTGAAGCTTTCTTT. It codes for CAKRVLNTEAFF.